The present T cell receptor beta chain was sequenced within a study of T cells in Graves' hyperthyroidism and ophthalmopathy. Study information: It was at initial diagnosis, before any treatment, that peripheral blood was collected.

Study-level results: Ophthalmopathy, as predicted by the model, came a median around 7 months after the prediction. Most expanded thyroid clonotypes above 0.001 also appeared in blood.

J gave up 6 bases and V 1 base, and 4 bases lay outside the gene matches. The CDR3 is 15 amino acids. Germline-derived CDR1 and CDR2 are SGDLS and YYNGEE. As for this clonotype: Its antigen is not identified.

Amplification of TCR beta CDR3 regions used RNA as the template. When the TCR CDR3 underwent first-round RT-PCR, the HTBI primer set was used. TCRdb re-called the multiplex PCR reads through MiXCR, storing one row per CDR3 protein. This table holds some 720,000 distinct CDR3 sequences, about a sixth found once. Sequencing used blood. The chain combines TRBV9 with TRBJ2-1; 10 bases are shared with TRBD2. The sequence was obtained from a man between 18 and 35 years old with Graves' hyperthyroidism. The CDR3 region is CASSVTGTSANEQFF. CDR3 nucleotide sequence: TGTGCCAGCAGCGTAACGGGGACTAGCGCCAATGAGCAGTTCTTC.